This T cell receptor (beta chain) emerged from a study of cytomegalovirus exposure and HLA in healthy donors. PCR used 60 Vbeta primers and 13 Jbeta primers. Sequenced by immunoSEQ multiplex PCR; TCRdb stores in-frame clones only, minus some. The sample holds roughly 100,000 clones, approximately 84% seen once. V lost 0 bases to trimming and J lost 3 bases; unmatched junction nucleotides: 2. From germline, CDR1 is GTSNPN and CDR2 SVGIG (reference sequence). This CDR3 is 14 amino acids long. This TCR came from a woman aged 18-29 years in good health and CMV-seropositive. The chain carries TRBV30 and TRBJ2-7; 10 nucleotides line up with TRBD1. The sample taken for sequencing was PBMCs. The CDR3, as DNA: TGTGCCTGGAGTGTAGGGACAGGGGACTACGAGCAGTACTTC. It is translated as CAWSVGTGDYEQYF.